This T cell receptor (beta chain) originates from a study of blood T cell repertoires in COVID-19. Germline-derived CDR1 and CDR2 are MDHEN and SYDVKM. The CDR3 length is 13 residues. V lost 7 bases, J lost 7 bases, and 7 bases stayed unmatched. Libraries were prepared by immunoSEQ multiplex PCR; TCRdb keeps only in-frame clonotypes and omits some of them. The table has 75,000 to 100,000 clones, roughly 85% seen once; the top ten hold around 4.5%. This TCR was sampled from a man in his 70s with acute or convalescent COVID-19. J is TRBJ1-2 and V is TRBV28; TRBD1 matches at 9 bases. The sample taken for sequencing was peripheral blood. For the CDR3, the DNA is TGTGCCAGCACCCGGGACAGGGTCTCTGGCTACACCTTC. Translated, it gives CASTRDRVSGYTF.